These 11 T cell receptor beta chains came from one sample sequenced in a study of cytomegalovirus exposure and HLA in healthy donors. PCR primers comprised 60 Vbeta and 13 Jbeta primers. Sequenced by immunoSEQ multiplex PCR; TCRdb stores in-frame clones only, minus some. In the table there are some 150,000 clones, over 60% of which are singletons. Sample: PBMCs. The source is a man aged 40-49 years in good health and CMV-seropositive.

The chain is built from TRBV6-1 and TRBJ2-7, with 7 bases fitting TRBD2. This CDR3 region has 13 residues. V was pared by 8 bases and J by 6 bases, with 10 bases of the junction left unmatched. Per germline, CDR1 MNHNS and CDR2 SASEGT. CDR3 in DNA: TGTGCCAGCCGGCGGGAGACGATGTCCGAGCAGTACTTC. This encodes CASRRETMSEQYF.

CDR3 DNA sequence: TGTGCCTGGAGTGAATCGGGACTAGCGGGCTATAGCTCCTACGAGCAGTACTTC. This codes for CAWSESGLAGYSSYEQYF. V is TRBV30 and J is TRBJ2-7, with TRBD2 identical over 12 bases. Germline lookup yields CDR1 GTSNPN and CDR2 SVGIG (reference sequence). With V trimmed by 1 base and J by 0 bases, 10 bases remained unmatched. This CDR3 spans 18 amino acids.

This clone was counted once. CDR3 loop: CAISDRGELFF. The CDR3 nucleotides read TGTGCCATCAGTGACAGGGGTGAACTGTTTTTT. This chain uses TRBV10-3 with TRBJ1-4; possible D gene TRBD1, 6 bases. V dropped 3 bases and J dropped 12 bases, with 8 bases sitting between them. CDR1 ENHRY and CDR2 SYGVKD come from the germline V gene. The CDR3 runs 11 residues.

The rearrangement links TRBV29-1 to TRBJ2-7; 7 positions match TRBD2. J lost 7 bases, V lost 4 bases, and 7 bases had no gene match. The CDR3 has 12 amino acids. Germline CDR1 is SQVTM and CDR2 is ANQGSEA. DNA for the CDR3: TGCAGCGTTGGGCTAGCGGAGGGGGAGCAGTACTTC. It codes for CSVGLAEGEQYF.

The J gene is TRBJ1-3, the V gene TRBV9; no clear D gene. Trimming took off 2 bases at V and 3 bases at J, with 15 bases between the two ends. This CDR3 comprises 16 residues. CDR1 and CDR2 (germline): SGDLS, YYNGEE. The CDR3 loop is CASSVSDLTGGNTIYF. In nucleotides, the CDR3 is TGTGCCAGCAGCGTGTCAGATCTGACGGGTGGAAACACCATATATTTT.

The V and J genes are TRBV20-1 and TRBJ2-1; D remains ambiguous. Germline CDR1 DFQATT, CDR2 SNEGSKA (reference sequence). This CDR3 spans 10 amino acids. V was trimmed by 7 bases and J by 8 bases, leaving 9 bases between them. The CDR3 protein is CSGVLYEQFF. The CDR3 DNA reads TGCAGTGGCGTCCTTTATGAGCAGTTCTTC.

The chain combines TRBV5-1 with TRBJ1-4; weak D call: TRBD1 (6 bases). Trimming shortened V by 4 bases and J by 5 bases, and 12 bases separated the two germline ends. Germline V lookup: CDR1 SGHRS, CDR2 YFSETQ. This CDR3 is 14 amino acids long. CDR3 protein: CASSRGAGNEKLFF. The CDR3 DNA follows: TGCGCCAGCAGCCGGGGGGCGGGGAATGAAAAACTGTTTTTT.

In its sample, this clone was seen a few times. This sequence joins TRBV30 and TRBJ1-2; TRBD1 matches at 11 bases. The CDR3 totals 16 residues. V shed 0 bases and J 3 bases; nucleotides not matched to a gene: 6. From germline, CDR1 is GTSNPN and CDR2 SVGIG (reference sequence). The chain's CDR3 is CAWSVWTGGAHYGYTF. In DNA form, the CDR3 reads TGTGCCTGGAGTGTATGGACAGGGGGCGCTCACTATGGCTACACCTTC.

CDR3 amino acids: CASSRSFGEQYF. The CDR3 DNA is TGTGCCAGTAGCCGCTCCTTCGGCGAGCAGTACTTC. J is TRBJ2-7 and V is TRBV19; no reliable D call. Germline-derived CDR1 and CDR2 are LNHDA and SQIVND (reference sequence). V was shortened by 6 bases and J by 6 bases, with 12 bases between the two germline ends. The CDR3 has 12 residues.

The genes are TRBV28 and TRBJ1-5; TRBD1 aligns across 8 bases. The CDR3 length is 16 residues. Germline values: CDR1 MDHEN, CDR2 SYDVKM. The V gene end was trimmed by 4 bases and the J gene end by 4 bases; junction bases not matched to a gene: 9. This CDR3 reads CASSYPGGLGNQPQHF. The CDR3 DNA follows: TGTGCCAGCAGTTATCCAGGGGGCTTGGGGAATCAGCCCCAGCATTTT.

CDR3 residues: CASKSGGREQFF. In DNA, the CDR3 is TGTGCCAGCAAGAGTGGGGGCAGGGAGCAGTTCTTC. The chain recombines TRBV6-6 with TRBJ2-1, with D tentatively TRBD1 (6 bases). Trimming pared 7 bases from V and 10 bases from J, leaving 14 bases between. The CDR3 runs 12 residues. CDR1 MNHNY and CDR2 SVGAGI come from the germline V gene (reference sequence).